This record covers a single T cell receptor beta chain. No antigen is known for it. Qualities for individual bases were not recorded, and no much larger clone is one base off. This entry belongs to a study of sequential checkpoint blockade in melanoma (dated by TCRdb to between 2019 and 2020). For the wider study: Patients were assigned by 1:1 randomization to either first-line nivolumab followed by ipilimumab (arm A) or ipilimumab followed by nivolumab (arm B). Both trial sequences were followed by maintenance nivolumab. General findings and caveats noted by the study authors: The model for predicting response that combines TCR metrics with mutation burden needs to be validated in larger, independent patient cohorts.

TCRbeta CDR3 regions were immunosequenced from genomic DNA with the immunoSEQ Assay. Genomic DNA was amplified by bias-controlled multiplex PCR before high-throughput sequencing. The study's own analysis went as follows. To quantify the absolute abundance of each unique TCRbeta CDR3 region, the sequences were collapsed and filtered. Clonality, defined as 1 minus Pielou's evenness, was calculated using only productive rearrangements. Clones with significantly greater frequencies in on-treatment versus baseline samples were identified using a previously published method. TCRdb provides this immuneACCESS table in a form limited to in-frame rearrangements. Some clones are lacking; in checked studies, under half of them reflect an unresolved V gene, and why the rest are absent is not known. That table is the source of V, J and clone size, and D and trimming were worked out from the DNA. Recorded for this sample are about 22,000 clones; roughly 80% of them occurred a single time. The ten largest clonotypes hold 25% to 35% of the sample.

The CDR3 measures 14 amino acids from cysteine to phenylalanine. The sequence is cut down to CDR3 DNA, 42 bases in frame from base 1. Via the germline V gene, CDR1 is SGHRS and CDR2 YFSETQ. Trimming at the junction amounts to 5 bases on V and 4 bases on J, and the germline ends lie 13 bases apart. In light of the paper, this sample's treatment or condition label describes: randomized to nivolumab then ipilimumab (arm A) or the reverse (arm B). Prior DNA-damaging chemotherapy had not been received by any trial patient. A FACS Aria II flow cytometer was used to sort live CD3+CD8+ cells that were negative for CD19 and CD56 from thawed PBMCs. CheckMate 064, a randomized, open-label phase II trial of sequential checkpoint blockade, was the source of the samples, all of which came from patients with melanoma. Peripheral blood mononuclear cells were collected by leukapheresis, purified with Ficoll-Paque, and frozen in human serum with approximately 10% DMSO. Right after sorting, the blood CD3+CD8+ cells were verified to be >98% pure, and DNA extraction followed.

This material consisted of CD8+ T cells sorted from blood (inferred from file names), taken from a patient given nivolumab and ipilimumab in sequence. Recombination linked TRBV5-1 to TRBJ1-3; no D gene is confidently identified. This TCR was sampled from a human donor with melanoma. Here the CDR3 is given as CASRSPLYGNTIYF. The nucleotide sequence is TGCGCCAGCAGAAGCCCGCTTTACGGAAACACCATATATTTT.